This paragraph covers one T cell receptor (beta chain) sequence. One end of the junction does not line up with germline, which may come from a read error. Each participant's cohort was designated according to participant-reported clinical history. Donors in Cohort 3 counted as recovered after two negative PCRs, clearance, or symptom resolution. As handled by the study authors: Estimation of nucleated cell counts was performed using reference gene primer amplification. Repertoires were generated with immunoSEQ multiplex PCR, while TCRdb's copy carries only in-frame clones and drops some. The V and J calls and the clone size are those of that table, but D and trimming were determined from the DNA. The sample consists of under 350,000 clones, approximately 89% of them appearing once. This sample was included in a study of blood T cell repertoires in COVID-19. Background on the study: The study drew acute and convalescent COVID-19 samples from the United States, Italy and Spain.

CDR1 SGHTA and CDR2 FQGTGA come from the germline V gene. CDR3 size: 19 residues. The sequencing input was PBMCs or T cells enriched from blood (not recorded which). The sequence derives from a woman aged 18 to 35 who had recovered from COVID-19. V usage is TRBV7-3 and J usage is TRBJ2-7, with TRBD1 matching over 7 bases. CDR3 nucleotides: TGTGCCAGCAGCCAGTGGCCCCTGAGACAGGGATTATCCTCCAACGAGCAGTACTTC. Protein: CASSQWPLRQGLSSNEQYF.